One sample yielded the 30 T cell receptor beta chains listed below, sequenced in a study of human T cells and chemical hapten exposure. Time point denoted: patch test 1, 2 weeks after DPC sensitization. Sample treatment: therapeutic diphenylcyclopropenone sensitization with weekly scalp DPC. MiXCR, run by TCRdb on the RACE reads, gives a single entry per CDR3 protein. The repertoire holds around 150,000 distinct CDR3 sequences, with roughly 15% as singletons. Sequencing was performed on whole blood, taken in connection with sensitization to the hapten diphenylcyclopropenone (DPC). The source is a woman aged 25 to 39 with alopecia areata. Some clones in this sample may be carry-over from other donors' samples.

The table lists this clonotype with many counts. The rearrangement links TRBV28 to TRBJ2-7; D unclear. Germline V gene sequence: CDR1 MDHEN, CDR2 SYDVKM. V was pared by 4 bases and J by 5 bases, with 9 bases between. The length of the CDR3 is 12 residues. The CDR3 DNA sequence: TGTGCCAGCAGTTACAGATTCAACGAGCAGTACTTC. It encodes CASSYRFNEQYF. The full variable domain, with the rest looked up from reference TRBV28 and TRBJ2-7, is DVKVTQSSRYLVKRTGEKVFLECVQDMDHENMFWYRQDPGLGLRLIYFSYDVKMKEKGDIPEGYSVSREKKERFSLILESASTNQTSMYLCASSYRFNEQYFGPGTRLTVT.

The CDR3, as DNA: TGTGCCAGCAGTTACTCGGCTGTCTATGGCTACACCTTC. Translating it yields CASSYSAVYGYTF. The chain employs TRBV6-6 and TRBJ1-2, with unresolved D. Trimming shortened V by 0 bases and J by 4 bases, and 6 bases separated the two germline ends. This CDR3 region has 13 residues. CDR1 is MNHNY and CDR2 is SVGAGI in the germline V gene (reference sequence).

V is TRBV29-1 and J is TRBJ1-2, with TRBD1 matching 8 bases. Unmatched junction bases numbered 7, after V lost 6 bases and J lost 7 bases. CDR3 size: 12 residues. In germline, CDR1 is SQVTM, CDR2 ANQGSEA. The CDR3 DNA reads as TGCAGCGTGGAGACAGGGGAAGGTGGCTACACCTTC. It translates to CSVETGEGGYTF.

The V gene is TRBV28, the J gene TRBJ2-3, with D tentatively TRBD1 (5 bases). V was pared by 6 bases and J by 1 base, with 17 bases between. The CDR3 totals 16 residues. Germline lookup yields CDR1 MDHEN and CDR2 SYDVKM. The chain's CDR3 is CASRRYQGLGTDTQYF. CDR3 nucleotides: TGTGCCAGCAGGCGGTATCAGGGTCTAGGCACAGATACGCAGTATTTT.

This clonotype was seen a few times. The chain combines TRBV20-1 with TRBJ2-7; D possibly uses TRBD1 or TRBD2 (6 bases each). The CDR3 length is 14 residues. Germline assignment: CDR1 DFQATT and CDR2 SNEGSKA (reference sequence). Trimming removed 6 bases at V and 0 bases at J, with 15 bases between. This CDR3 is CSADQGGSSYEQYF. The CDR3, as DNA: TGCAGTGCAGATCAAGGGGGGAGCTCCTACGAGCAGTACTTC.

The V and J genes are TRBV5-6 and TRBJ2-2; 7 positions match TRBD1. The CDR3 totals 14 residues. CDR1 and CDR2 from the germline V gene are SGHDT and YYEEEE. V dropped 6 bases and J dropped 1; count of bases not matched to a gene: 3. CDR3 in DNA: TGTGCCAGCACCGGACAGGTGAACACCGGGGAGCTGTTTTTT. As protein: CASTGQVNTGELFF.

CDR3 sequence: CASSLSGAQPQHF. CDR3 sequence (DNA): TGTGCCAGCAGTTTGTCAGGGGCTCAGCCCCAGCATTTT. This chain links TRBV12-3 or TRBV12-4 with TRBJ1-5; maybe TRBD1 (6 bases). The CDR3 has 13 amino acids. Trimming left V 3 bases short and J 6 bases short, with 9 bases between.

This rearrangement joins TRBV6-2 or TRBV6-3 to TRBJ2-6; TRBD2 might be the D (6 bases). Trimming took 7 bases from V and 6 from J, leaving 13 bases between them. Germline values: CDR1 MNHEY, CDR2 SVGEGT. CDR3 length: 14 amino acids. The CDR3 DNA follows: TGTGCCAGCAACCAGGGACTCCTGGCCAACGTCCTGACTTTC. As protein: CASNQGLLANVLTF.

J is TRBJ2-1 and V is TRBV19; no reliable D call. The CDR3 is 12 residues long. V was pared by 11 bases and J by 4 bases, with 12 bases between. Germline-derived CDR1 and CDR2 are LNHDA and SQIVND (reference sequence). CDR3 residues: CAHRTEYNEQFF. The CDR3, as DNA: TGTGCCCACCGGACGGAATACAATGAGCAGTTCTTC.

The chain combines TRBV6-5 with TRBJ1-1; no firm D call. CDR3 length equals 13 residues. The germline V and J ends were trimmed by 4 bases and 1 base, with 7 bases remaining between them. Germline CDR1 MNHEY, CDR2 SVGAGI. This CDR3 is CASSWAPNTEAFF. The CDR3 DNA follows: TGTGCCAGCAGTTGGGCTCCGAACACTGAAGCTTTCTTT.

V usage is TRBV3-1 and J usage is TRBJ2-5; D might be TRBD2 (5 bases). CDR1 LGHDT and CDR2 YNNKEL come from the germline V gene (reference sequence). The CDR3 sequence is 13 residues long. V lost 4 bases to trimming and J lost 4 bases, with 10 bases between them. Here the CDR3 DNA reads TGTGCCAGCAGCCCGATGGCGGGAGAGACCCAGTACTTC. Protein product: CASSPMAGETQYF.

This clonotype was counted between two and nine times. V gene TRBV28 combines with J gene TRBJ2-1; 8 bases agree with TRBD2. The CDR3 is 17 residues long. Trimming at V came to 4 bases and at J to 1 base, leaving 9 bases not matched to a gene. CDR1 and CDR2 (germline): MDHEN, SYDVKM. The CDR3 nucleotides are TGTGCCAGCAGTTCCCCCTATCGGGGGGGTTCCTACAATGAGCAGTTCTTC. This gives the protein CASSSPYRGGSYNEQFF.

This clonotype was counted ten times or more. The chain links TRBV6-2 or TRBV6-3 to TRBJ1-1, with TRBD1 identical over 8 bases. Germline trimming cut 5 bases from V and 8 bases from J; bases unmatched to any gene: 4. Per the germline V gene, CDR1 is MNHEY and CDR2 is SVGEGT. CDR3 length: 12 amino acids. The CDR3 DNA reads TGTGCCAGCAGTCAGGGGGCTGGAGAAGCTTTCTTT. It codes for CASSQGAGEAFF.

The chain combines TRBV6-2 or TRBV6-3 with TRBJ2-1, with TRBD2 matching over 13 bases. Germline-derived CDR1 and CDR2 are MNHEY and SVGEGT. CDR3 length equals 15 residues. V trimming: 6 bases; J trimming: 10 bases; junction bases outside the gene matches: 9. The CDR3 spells CASRIPGLAGKEQFF. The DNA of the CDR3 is TGTGCCAGCAGGATCCCGGGACTAGCGGGAAAGGAGCAGTTCTTC.

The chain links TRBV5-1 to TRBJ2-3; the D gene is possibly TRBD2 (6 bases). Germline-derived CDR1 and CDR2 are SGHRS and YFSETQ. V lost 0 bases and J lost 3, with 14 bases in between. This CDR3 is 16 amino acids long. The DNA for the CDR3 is TGCGCCAGCAGCTTGGGAACCCCGGGGGTGACAGATACGCAGTATTTT. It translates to CASSLGTPGVTDTQYF.

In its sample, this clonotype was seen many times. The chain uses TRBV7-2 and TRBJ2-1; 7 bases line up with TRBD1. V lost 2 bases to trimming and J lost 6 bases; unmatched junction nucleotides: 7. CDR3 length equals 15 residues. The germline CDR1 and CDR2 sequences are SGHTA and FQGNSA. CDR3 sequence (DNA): TGTGCCAGCAGCTTACGACAGGGTGTTCCCAATGAGCAGTTCTTC. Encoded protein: CASSLRQGVPNEQFF.

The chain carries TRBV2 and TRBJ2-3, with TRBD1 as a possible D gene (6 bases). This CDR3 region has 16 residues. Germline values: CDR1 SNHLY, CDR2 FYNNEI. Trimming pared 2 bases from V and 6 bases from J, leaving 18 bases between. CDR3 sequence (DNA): TGTGCCAGCAGTGAATTGGGGGCAAGGGTCGACGATACGCAGTATTTT. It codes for CASSELGARVDDTQYF.

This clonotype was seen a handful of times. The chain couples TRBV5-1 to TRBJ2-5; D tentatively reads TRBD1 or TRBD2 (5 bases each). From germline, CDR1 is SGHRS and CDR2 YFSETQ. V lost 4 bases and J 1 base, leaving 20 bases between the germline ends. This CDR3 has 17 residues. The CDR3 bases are TGCGCCAGCAGCCTTGGGGTTTTAACGGGACCCCAAGAGACCCAGTACTTC. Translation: CASSLGVLTGPQETQYF.

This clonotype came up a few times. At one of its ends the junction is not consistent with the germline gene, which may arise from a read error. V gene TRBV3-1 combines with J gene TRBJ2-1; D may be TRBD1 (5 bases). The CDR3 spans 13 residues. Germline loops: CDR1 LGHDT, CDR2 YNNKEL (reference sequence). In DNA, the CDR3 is TGTGCCAGCAGCCATTCAGGGTACACTGAGCAGTTCTTC. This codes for CASSHSGYTEQFF.

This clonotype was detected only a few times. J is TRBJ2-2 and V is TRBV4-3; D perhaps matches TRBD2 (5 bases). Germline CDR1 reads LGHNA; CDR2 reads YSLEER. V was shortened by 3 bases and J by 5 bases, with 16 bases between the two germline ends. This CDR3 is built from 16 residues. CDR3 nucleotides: TGCGCCAGCAGCCAGCGGGTCGCAGCCCATACCGGGGAGCTGTTTTTT. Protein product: CASSQRVAAHTGELFF.

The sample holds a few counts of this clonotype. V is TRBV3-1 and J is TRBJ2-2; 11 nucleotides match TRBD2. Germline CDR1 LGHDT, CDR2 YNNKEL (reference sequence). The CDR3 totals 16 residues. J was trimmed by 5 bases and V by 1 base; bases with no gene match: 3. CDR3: CASSQGLAGQTGELFF. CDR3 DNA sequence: TGTGCCAGCAGCCAAGGACTAGCGGGACAGACCGGGGAGCTGTTTTTT. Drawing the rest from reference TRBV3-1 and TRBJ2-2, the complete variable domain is DTAVSQTPKYLVTQMGNDKSIKCEQNLGHDTMYWYKQDSKKFLKIMFSYNNKELIINETVPNRFSPKSPDKAHLNLHINSLELGDSAVYFCASSQGLAGQTGELFFGEGSRLTVL.

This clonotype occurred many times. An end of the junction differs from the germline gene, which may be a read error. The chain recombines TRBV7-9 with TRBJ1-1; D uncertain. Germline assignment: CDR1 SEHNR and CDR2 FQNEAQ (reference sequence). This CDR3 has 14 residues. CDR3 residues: CSTRSTSMNTEAFF. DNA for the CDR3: TGCTCAACCCGGAGCACTTCCATGAACACTGAAGCTTTCTTT.

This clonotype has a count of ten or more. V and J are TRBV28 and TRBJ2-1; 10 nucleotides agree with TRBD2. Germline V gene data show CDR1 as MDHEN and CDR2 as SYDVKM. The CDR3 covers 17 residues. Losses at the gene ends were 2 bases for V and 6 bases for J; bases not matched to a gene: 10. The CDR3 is CASSLEVASGRINEQFF. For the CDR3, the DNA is TGTGCCAGCAGTTTAGAAGTGGCTAGCGGGAGAATCAATGAGCAGTTCTTC.

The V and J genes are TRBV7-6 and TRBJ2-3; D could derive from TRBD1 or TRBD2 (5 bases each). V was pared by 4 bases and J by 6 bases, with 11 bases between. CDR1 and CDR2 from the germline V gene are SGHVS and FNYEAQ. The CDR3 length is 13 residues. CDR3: CASSSGPLDTQYF. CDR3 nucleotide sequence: TGTGCCAGCAGCTCGGGGCCCCTGGATACGCAGTATTTT.

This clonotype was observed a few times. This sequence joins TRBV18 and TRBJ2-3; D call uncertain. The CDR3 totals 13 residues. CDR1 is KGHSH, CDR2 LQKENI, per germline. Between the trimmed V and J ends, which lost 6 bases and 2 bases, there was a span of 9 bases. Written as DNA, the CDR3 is TGTGCCAGCTCCCGCATAGCCACAGATACGCAGTATTTT. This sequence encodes CASSRIATDTQYF.

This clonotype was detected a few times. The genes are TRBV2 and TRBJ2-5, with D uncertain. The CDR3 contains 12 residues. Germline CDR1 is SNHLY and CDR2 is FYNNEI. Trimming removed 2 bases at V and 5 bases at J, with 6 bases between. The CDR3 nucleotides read TGTGCCAGCAGTGAAACTGCGGAGACCCAGTACTTC. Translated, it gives CASSETAETQYF.

The CDR3 spells CASSGGLAGAPSTDTQYF. The CDR3 region has the DNA TGCGCCAGCAGCGGGGGACTAGCGGGAGCACCGAGCACAGATACGCAGTATTTT. The genes are TRBV5-1 and TRBJ2-3; 14 bases map to TRBD2. The V gene's germline CDR1 is SGHRS and CDR2 YFSETQ. V shed 4 bases, J shed 0 bases, and the junction held 7 bases outside the gene matches. CDR3 length equals 18 residues.

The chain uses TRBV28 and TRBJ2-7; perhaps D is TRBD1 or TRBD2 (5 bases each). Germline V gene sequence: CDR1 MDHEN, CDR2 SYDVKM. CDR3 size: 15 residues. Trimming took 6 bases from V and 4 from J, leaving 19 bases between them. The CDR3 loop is CASRSSGLGVYEQYF. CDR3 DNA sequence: TGTGCCAGCAGATCCTCGGGCCTGGGGGTATACGAGCAGTACTTC.

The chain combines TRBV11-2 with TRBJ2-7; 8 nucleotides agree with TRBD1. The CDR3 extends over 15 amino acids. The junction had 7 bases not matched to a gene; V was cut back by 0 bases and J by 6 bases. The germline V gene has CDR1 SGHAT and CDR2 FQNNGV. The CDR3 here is CASSLDPAGGGEQYF. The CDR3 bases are TGTGCCAGCAGCTTAGATCCCGCAGGGGGCGGCGAGCAGTACTTC. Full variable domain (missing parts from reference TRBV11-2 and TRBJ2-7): EAGVAQSPRYKIIEKRQSVAFWCNPISGHATLYWYQQILGQGPKLLIQFQNNGVVDDSQLPKDRFSAERLKGVDSTLKIQPAKLEDSAVYLCASSLDPAGGGEQYFGPGTRLTVT.

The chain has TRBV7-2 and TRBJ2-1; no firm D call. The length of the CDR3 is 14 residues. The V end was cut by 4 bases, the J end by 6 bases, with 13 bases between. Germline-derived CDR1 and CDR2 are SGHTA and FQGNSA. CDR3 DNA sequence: TGTGCCAGCAGCTCACCACCCTCTGCCAATGAGCAGTTCTTC. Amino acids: CASSSPPSANEQFF. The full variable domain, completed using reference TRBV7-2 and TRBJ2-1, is GAGVSQSPSNKVTEKGKDVELRCDPISGHTALYWYRQSLGQGLEFLIYFQGNSAPDKSGLPSDRFSAERTGGSVSTLTIQRTQQEDSAVYLCASSSPPSANEQFFGPGTRLTVL.